These 9 T cell receptor beta chains came from one sample sequenced in a study of T cells in Graves' hyperthyroidism and ophthalmopathy. The investigators amplified TCR beta CDR3 regions from RNA transcripts. First-round RT-PCR with HTBI primers amplified the TCR CDR3 region. Using its own MiXCR run on the multiplex PCR reads, TCRdb lists one record per CDR3 protein. The data show hundreds of thousands of distinct CDR3 sequences, with nearly 20% seen just once and about half held by the top ten. The specimen sequenced was blood. Every receptor here comes from a man aged 40-55 years with Graves' ophthalmopathy.

This clonotype was counted many times. The chain has TRBV20-1 and TRBJ2-7; TRBD2 matches 8 bases. V trimming: 8 bases; J trimming: 6 bases; junction bases outside the gene matches: 18. The CDR3 covers 15 residues. Per the germline V gene, CDR1 is DFQATT and CDR2 is SNEGSKA (reference sequence). The DNA of the CDR3 is TGCAGTACCTCTAGTCGGGGTAGCGGGAAGGTCGAGCAGTACTTC. Translation: CSTSSRGSGKVEQYF.

This clonotype was seen more than once but under ten times. The J gene is TRBJ1-3, the V gene TRBV6-1, with D maybe TRBD1 (5 bases). There are 17 residues in the CDR3. V dropped 2 bases and J dropped 1 base, with 15 bases sitting between them. Looked up from germline, CDR1 is MNHNS and CDR2 is SASEGT. The CDR3 region is CASSEWRLTASGNTIYF. The DNA of the CDR3 is TGTGCCAGCAGTGAATGGCGCCTGACAGCGTCTGGAAACACCATATATTTT.

The chain recombines TRBV19 with TRBJ2-3; tentatively, D is TRBD2 (5 bases). Germline V gene data show CDR1 as LNHDA and CDR2 as SQIVND (reference sequence). With 6 bases removed from V and 4 bases from J, the gap between germline ends came to 14 bases. The length of the CDR3 is 14 residues. The CDR3: CASSHARVSDTQYF. For the CDR3, the DNA is TGTGCCAGTAGCCACGCGAGGGTGTCAGATACGCAGTATTTT.

This clonotype occurred many times. V and J are TRBV12-3 or TRBV12-4 and TRBJ2-2; no firm D call. V was shortened by 5 bases and J by 8 bases, with 12 bases between the two germline ends. This CDR3 is 13 amino acids long. The CDR3 is CASSLAEVGELFF. The CDR3 DNA sequence: TGTGCCAGCAGTCTGGCCGAGGTGGGGGAGCTGTTTTTT.

In its sample, this clonotype was seen many times. The chain links TRBV3-1 to TRBJ2-7; perhaps TRBD2 as D (5 bases). CDR3 length equals 15 residues. From germline, CDR1 is LGHDT and CDR2 YNNKEL (reference sequence). The ends were cut back, 5 bases at V and 3 bases at J, with 17 bases in the middle. The CDR3 coding sequence is TGTGCCAGCAGCTCCCTTGGGGAGACTGACTACGAGCAGTACTTC. Amino acids: CASSSLGETDYEQYF.

This clonotype occurred a few times. This sequence joins TRBV12-3 or TRBV12-4 and TRBJ2-7; TRBD2 might be the D (5 bases). CDR3 length equals 11 residues. Trimming took 5 bases from V and 6 from J, leaving 8 bases between them. The CDR3: CASSRTLEQYF. CDR3 sequence (DNA): TGTGCCAGCAGTAGGACTCTCGAGCAGTACTTC.

As concerns this clonotype: This may come from a read error, since a much larger clone is one base off. The chain uses TRBV11-1 and TRBJ2-1; 10 bases line up with TRBD2. The length of the CDR3 is 14 residues. The V and J ends lost 2 bases and 8 bases, in that order; junction bases with no gene match: 3. Germline V CDR1 and CDR2: SGHAT, FQDESV (reference sequence). This CDR3 is CASSLLAGEDEQFF. The CDR3 DNA reads TGTGCCAGCAGCTTACTAGCGGGGGAGGATGAGCAGTTCTTC. Full variable domain (missing parts from reference TRBV11-1 and TRBJ2-1): EAEVAQSPRYKITEKSQAVAFWCDPISGHATLYWYRQILGQGPELLVQFQDESVVDDSQLPKDRFSAERLKGVDSTLKIQPAELGDSAMYLCASSLLAGEDEQFFGPGTRLTVL.

The rearrangement uses TRBV6-1 and TRBJ1-5; no reliable D call. The germline V gene encodes CDR1 MNHNS and CDR2 SASEGT. This CDR3 comprises 12 residues. In DNA form, the CDR3 reads TGTTCCGCTCGGACGGCGAATCAGCCCCAGCATTTT. Encoded protein: CSARTANQPQHF.

The rearrangement joins TRBV20-1 to TRBJ1-1; TRBD1 agrees at 11 bases. V gave up 0 bases and J gave up 5 bases; unmatched junction bases: 5. The germline V gene encodes CDR1 DFQATT and CDR2 SNEGSKA (reference sequence). The CDR3 is 15 residues long. Written as DNA, the CDR3 is TGCAGTGCTAGAGACTGGGACAGGGGGGGGACTGAAGCTTTCTTT. Protein sequence: CSARDWDRGGTEAFF.